This TCR beta chain came from a study of metastatic and nonmetastatic thyroid tumors. Broader study findings: Malignant tumors reportedly showed significantly higher TCR beta diversity than benign nodules in both blood and tumor.

No patient received treatment before thyroid surgery. TCRdb reanalyzed the PCR reads with MiXCR. This sample has tens of thousands of clones, with 3.5% to 5% found just once. The CDR3 has 13 residues. CDR1 is KGHDR and CDR2 is SFDVKD in the germline V gene. Trimming cost V 3 bases and J 7 bases, with 11 bases left between them. Details on this clone: The antigen is not known.

Sequencing was performed on blood. The rearrangement links TRBV24-1 to TRBJ1-1, with a tentative D call TRBD1 (6 bases). The clonotype originates from a female donor with papillary thyroid cancer or a benign thyroid nodule (not recorded which). Some clones in this sample may be carry-over from other donors' samples. CDR3 bases: TGTGCCACCAGTGATCGAACAGGGTTTGAAGCTTTCTTT. It is translated as CATSDRTGFEAFF.